The 27 T cell receptor beta chains given below trace back to one sample, sequenced in a study of shared clonotypes between healthy human individuals (dated by TCRdb to 2020 to 2021). The receptor library was made with the immunoSEQ multiplex PCR assay. Entries here come from immuneACCESS through TCRdb and include only in-frame sequences with V and J called. Some clones fail to appear in such tables; in the studies checked, an unresolved V gene covers under half of the shortfall, and the cause of the remainder is unknown. The sample data list under 2,500,000 clones, and approximately 94% of these were observed just once. 0.1% to 0.15% of the sample is in the top ten clones. The specimen was naive CD4+ T cells sorted from blood. This specimen's cell subset or site label, per the study, means: CD45RA+ positively selected. The receptors derive from a man younger than 30 in good health.

This chain joins TRBV27 and TRBJ2-1, with TRBD2 identical over 9 bases. The ends lost 2 bases at V and 6 bases at J; junction bases unmatched: 8. This CDR3 contains 16 residues. The germline gives CDR1 MNHEY, CDR2 SMNVEV (reference sequence). CDR3 protein: CASSLRFLAGSNEQFF. The CDR3 DNA is TGTGCCAGCAGTTTACGATTCCTAGCGGGAAGCAATGAGCAGTTCTTC.

This chain connects TRBV18 to TRBJ1-1; 7 bases align to TRBD1. V lost 5 bases, J lost 3 bases, and 9 bases stayed unmatched. Germline lookup yields CDR1 KGHSH and CDR2 LQKENI. CDR3 length equals 15 residues. CDR3 region: CASSKTDRMDTEAFF. As DNA, the CDR3 is TGTGCCAGCTCAAAAACGGACAGGATGGACACTGAAGCTTTCTTT.

The rearrangement uses TRBV7-2 and TRBJ2-7, with TRBD1 matching over 10 bases. CDR1 and CDR2 from the germline V gene are SGHTA and FQGNSA. The V gene end was trimmed by 3 bases and the J gene end by 2 bases; junction bases not matched to a gene: 4. This CDR3 is built from 15 residues. CDR3 DNA: TGTGCCAGCAGCTTGGGACAGGGGCGTACCTACGAGCAGTACTTC. Amino acid sequence: CASSLGQGRTYEQYF. The whole variable domain, filled in from reference TRBV7-2 and TRBJ2-7, reads GAGVSQSPSNKVTEKGKDVELRCDPISGHTALYWYRQSLGQGLEFLIYFQGNSAPDKSGLPSDRFSAERTGGSVSTLTIQRTQQEDSAVYLCASSLGQGRTYEQYFGPGTRLTVT.

This chain links TRBV19 with TRBJ1-5; D gene unclear. Trimming pared 10 bases from V and 3 bases from J, leaving 10 bases between. The V gene's germline CDR1 is LNHDA and CDR2 SQIVND (reference sequence). This CDR3 is 12 amino acids long. The CDR3 coding sequence is TGTGCCACCCGACGGAACAATCAGCCCCAGCATTTT. Translating it yields CATRRNNQPQHF.

CDR3: CASSPWAFSGANVLTF. In nucleotides, the CDR3 is TGTGCCAGCAGCCCGTGGGCCTTTTCTGGGGCCAACGTCCTGACTTTC. This sequence joins TRBV5-4 and TRBJ2-6; D unclear. CDR1 is SGHNT, CDR2 YYREEE, per germline (reference sequence). This CDR3 is built from 16 residues. Trimming removed 4 bases at V and 1 base at J, with 12 bases between.

The table lists this clone with a count of one. The genes are TRBV5-1 and TRBJ1-4; 7 bases line up with TRBD1. The CDR3 is made up of 15 amino acids. The V segment lost 6 bases and the J segment 7 bases; nucleotides outside the gene matches: 12. Germline CDR1 reads SGHRS; CDR2 reads YFSETQ. The CDR3 protein is CASTRTGTVTEKLFF. CDR3 in DNA: TGCGCCAGCACCCGTACCGGGACAGTTACTGAAAAACTGTTTTTT.

The genes are TRBV5-1 and TRBJ2-7; TRBD1 might be the D (5 bases). From germline, CDR1 is SGHRS and CDR2 YFSETQ. This CDR3 has 14 amino acids. V lost 6 bases to trimming and J lost 2 bases, with 15 bases between them. The CDR3 loop reads CASTLSEGAYEQYF. For the CDR3, the DNA is TGCGCCAGCACCCTGTCTGAAGGGGCCTACGAGCAGTACTTC.

The CDR3 region is CAISGTTSGRTDTQYF. CDR3 coding DNA: TGTGCCATCAGTGGAACGACTAGCGGGAGAACAGATACGCAGTATTTT. The rearrangement links TRBV10-3 to TRBJ2-3; TRBD2 aligns across 12 bases. J gave up 3 bases and V 4 bases, and 5 bases lay outside the gene matches. There are 16 residues in the CDR3. Looked up from germline, CDR1 is ENHRY and CDR2 is SYGVKD.

The chain carries TRBV9 and TRBJ2-2; D is perhaps TRBD1 (5 bases). The germline V gene encodes CDR1 SGDLS and CDR2 YYNGEE. Trimming shortened V by 0 bases and J by 4 bases, and 13 bases separated the two germline ends. This CDR3 has 16 residues. CDR3 protein: CASSVGAGPATGELFF. DNA for the CDR3: TGTGCCAGCAGCGTAGGGGCAGGGCCGGCCACCGGGGAGCTGTTTTTT.

The chain uses TRBV4-3 and TRBJ2-1, with D perhaps TRBD2 (6 bases). Germline V gene data show CDR1 as LGHNA and CDR2 as YSLEER. Trimming removed 0 bases from V and 10 bases from J, with 13 bases in between. The CDR3 extends over 14 amino acids. CDR3 amino acids: CASSQELGGAEQFF. The CDR3 DNA is TGCGCCAGCAGCCAAGAATTAGGCGGGGCCGAGCAGTTCTTC.

A word on this clone: This sample also contains other DNA sequences that code for the same CDR3. The chain uses TRBV5-1 and TRBJ2-7; 7 nucleotides align to TRBD1. The V gene end was trimmed by 4 bases and the J gene end by 2 bases; junction bases not matched to a gene: 6. The CDR3 has 14 amino acids. In germline, CDR1 is SGHRS, CDR2 YFSETQ. The DNA of the CDR3 is TGCGCCAGCAGCCCAAGCACAGGGGCCTACGAGCAGTACTTC. Translated, it gives CASSPSTGAYEQYF.

J is TRBJ2-2 and V is TRBV15; D gene unclear. The CDR3 sequence is 14 residues long. V lost 3 bases and J 6 bases, leaving 11 bases between the germline ends. Germline V gives CDR1 LNHNV, CDR2 YYDKDF (reference sequence). In DNA, the CDR3 is TGTGCCACCAGCAGGGACCCGCAAGCCGGGGAGCTGTTTTTT. It yields the protein CATSRDPQAGELFF.

The CDR3 is CASSLSTNTGELFF. Here the CDR3 DNA reads TGTGCCAGCAGTTTATCGACGAACACCGGGGAGCTGTTTTTT. The genes are TRBV27 and TRBJ2-2; D uncertain. The CDR3 has 14 residues. V was clipped by 0 bases and J by 0 bases, with 2 bases between them. Germline V CDR1 and CDR2: MNHEY, SMNVEV (reference sequence).

CDR3 sequence (DNA): TGTGCCATCAGGGAGGGACAAACGAACACTGAAGCTTTCTTT. This gives the protein CAIREGQTNTEAFF. The chain employs TRBV10-3 and TRBJ1-1; maybe TRBD1 (6 bases). V gave up 6 bases and J gave up 1 base, with 12 bases separating them. The CDR3 spans 14 residues. Germline lookup yields CDR1 ENHRY and CDR2 SYGVKD.

This clone showed up just once. The V gene is TRBV11-2, the J gene TRBJ1-1; D is perhaps TRBD1 (5 bases). This CDR3 contains 14 residues. Germline CDR1 is SGHAT and CDR2 is FQNNGV. V dropped 4 bases and J dropped 5 bases, with 14 bases sitting between them. The CDR3 sequence is CASSSGLAGTEAFF. CDR3 nucleotide sequence: TGTGCCAGCAGCTCAGGGTTGGCTGGGACTGAAGCTTTCTTT.

The V and J genes are TRBV7-8 and TRBJ2-4; D is perhaps TRBD1 (5 bases). Between the trimmed V and J ends, which lost 5 bases and 9 bases, there was a span of 17 bases. The CDR3 spans 14 residues. Germline V gene data show CDR1 as SGHVS and CDR2 as FQNEAQ. The CDR3 nucleotides are TGTGCCAGCAGCCTCGTGCAGGGCGAAAGCATTCAGTACTTC. Its translation is CASSLVQGESIQYF.

The chain recombines TRBV7-9 with TRBJ2-1, with 12 bases fitting TRBD2. After removal of 9 bases from V and 5 bases from J, the junction contained 5 bases not matched to a gene. The CDR3 consists of 14 residues. CDR1 is SEHNR, CDR2 FQNEAQ, per germline (reference sequence). Here the CDR3 DNA reads TGTGCCAGTCGGACTAGCGGGGCGGACAATGAGCAGTTCTTC. It encodes CASRTSGADNEQFF.

The chain is built from TRBV30 and TRBJ1-5, with D unclear. V gave up 1 base and J gave up 4 bases, with 17 bases separating them. The CDR3 contains 16 residues. Germline-derived CDR1 and CDR2 are GTSNPN and SVGIG (reference sequence). CDR3 residues: CAWSERVITGNQPQHF. DNA for the CDR3: TGTGCCTGGAGTGAAAGGGTTATAACGGGGAATCAGCCCCAGCATTTT.

On this clone: Other nucleotide sequences in the sample specify the same CDR3. The chain is built from TRBV7-2 and TRBJ2-7, with 10 bases matching TRBD1. The CDR3 totals 14 residues. With V trimmed by 1 base and J by 7 bases, 4 bases remained unmatched. Germline-derived CDR1 and CDR2 are SGHTA and FQGNSA. DNA for the CDR3: TGTGCCAGCAGCTTAGGACAGGGGGCAAAAGAGCAGTACTTC. It is translated as CASSLGQGAKEQYF.

This sequence joins TRBV6-6 and TRBJ1-2; D gene ambiguous. The germline V gene has CDR1 MNHNY and CDR2 SVGAGI (reference sequence). Trimming shortened V by 4 bases and J by 3 bases, and 9 bases separated the two germline ends. This CDR3 is 13 amino acids long. The chain's CDR3 is CASSFSEHYGYTF. Here the CDR3 DNA reads TGTGCCAGCAGTTTTTCAGAGCACTATGGCTACACCTTC.

This clone was counted a single time. The chain employs TRBV28 and TRBJ1-2; possible D gene TRBD1, 5 bases. The ends were cut back, 6 bases at V and 5 bases at J, with 22 bases in the middle. The CDR3 loop spans 16 amino acids. Germline CDR1 is MDHEN and CDR2 is SYDVKM. The CDR3 nucleotides read TGTGCCAGCAGGACCACCGGGACCCCGGGTTCGTATGGCTACACCTTC. It specifies CASRTTGTPGSYGYTF.

V and J are TRBV10-3 and TRBJ1-1; the D is unclear. The germline V gene has CDR1 ENHRY and CDR2 SYGVKD. This CDR3 is 12 amino acids long. V lost 6 bases, J lost 0 bases, and 5 bases lay in between. CDR3 nucleotides: TGTGCCATCAGCCGAATGAACACTGAAGCTTTCTTT. Translated: CAISRMNTEAFF.

This chain uses TRBV19 with TRBJ2-7, with 9 bases fitting TRBD1. Looked up from germline, CDR1 is LNHDA and CDR2 is SQIVND (reference sequence). Trimming took 5 bases from V and 6 from J; bases not matched to a gene: 14. The CDR3 has 16 residues. The CDR3 sequence is CASSEMGQGIPTEQYF. The CDR3 region has the DNA TGTGCCAGTAGTGAAATGGGACAGGGAATACCGACCGAGCAGTACTTC. Based on the CDR3 plus reference TRBV19 and TRBJ2-7, the full variable domain is DGGITQSPKYLFRKEGQNVTLSCEQNLNHDAMYWYRQDPGQGLRLIYYSQIVNDFQKGDIAEGYSVSREKKESFPLTVTSAQKNPTAFYLCASSEMGQGIPTEQYFGPGTRLTVT.

The CDR3 coding sequence is TGTGCCGTCCAACCCAATTACGAGCAGTACTTC. It translates to CAVQPNYEQYF. The chain is built from TRBV30 and TRBJ2-7; no definite D call. The V gene lost 8 bases and the J gene lost 4 bases, with 12 bases spanning the gap. The CDR3 extends over 11 amino acids. Germline-derived CDR1 and CDR2 are GTSNPN and SVGIG (reference sequence).

The chain is built from TRBV11-2 and TRBJ1-1; maybe TRBD1 (5 bases). The germline gives CDR1 SGHAT, CDR2 FQNNGV. The length of the CDR3 is 13 residues. Trimming shortened V by 7 bases and J by 5 bases, and 14 bases separated the two germline ends. The chain's CDR3 is CASNEGPRTEAFF. Written as DNA, the CDR3 is TGTGCCAGCAACGAGGGGCCGAGGACTGAAGCTTTCTTT.

The CDR3 sequence is CASSRQGTGGYTF. CDR3 coding DNA: TGTGCCAGTAGTCGCCAGGGGACAGGCGGCTACACCTTC. This sequence joins TRBV19 and TRBJ1-2, with TRBD1 matching 8 bases. V gave up 5 bases and J gave up 8 bases; unmatched junction bases: 7. The CDR3 has 13 amino acids. CDR1 is LNHDA, CDR2 SQIVND, per germline (reference sequence).

CDR3: CASSPPRLAGGSSYNEQFF. In DNA, the CDR3 is TGCGCCAGCAGCCCGCCGAGGCTAGCGGGAGGAAGCTCCTACAATGAGCAGTTCTTC. The J gene is TRBJ2-1, the V gene TRBV5-1; 11 bases match TRBD2. Germline CDR1 reads SGHRS; CDR2 reads YFSETQ. The CDR3 spans 19 residues. V shed 4 bases, J shed 0 bases, and the junction held 12 bases outside the gene matches. Together with reference TRBV5-1 and TRBJ2-1, the CDR3 gives the full variable domain: KAGVTQTPRYLIKTRGQQVTLSCSPISGHRSVSWYQQTPGQGLQFLFEYFSETQRNKGNFPGRFSGRQFSNSRSEMNVSTLELGDSALYLCASSPPRLAGGSSYNEQFFGPGTRLTVL.